This paragraph reports one T cell receptor beta chain. No antigen is known for it. CDR3 length: 14 residues. Germline V gene data show CDR1 as SGHDT and CDR2 as YYEEEE. Trimming took off 4 bases at V and 2 bases at J, with 13 bases between the two ends. Donors came from a validation cohort of over a hundred subjects, distinct from the first 666-subject cohort. Assay: immunoSEQ multiplex PCR; the TCRdb copy retains only in-frame clones and omits some. The sample includes under 200,000 clones, 95% to 96% seen only once; the top ten take roughly 0.83%. The data are from a study of cytomegalovirus exposure and HLA in healthy donors. Study-wide findings and caveats: Rarity held for most TCR sequences, but there were some public TCRs that occurred in many donors. In the approximately 120 validation repertoires, a later analysis found that first-cohort TCR clusters tended to co-occur.

This chain links TRBV5-6 with TRBJ2-7, with a weak D call TRBD1 (5 bases). Sequencing was done on a sample of PBMCs. The sequence derives from a woman aged 18-29 years in good health and CMV-seronegative. In nucleotides, the CDR3 is TGTGCCAGCAGCCAACTTGGCAGGGCCTACGAGCAGTACTTC. Its translation: CASSQLGRAYEQYF.